The 2 T cell receptor beta chains given below trace back to one sample, sequenced in a study of T-cell memory formation after mild COVID-19 (dated by TCRdb to the early 2020s). Library preparation was by 5' RACE. Sequencing relied on an Illumina NovaSeq 6000. The raw public reads went through TCRdb reprocessing: fastp at Q25, MiXCR clone calling, in-frame beta chains kept. CDR3 protein sequences are deduplicated, and each keeps its most common genes and DNA. Counted in this sample were 400,000 to 500,000 distinct CDR3 sequences; 20% of them appeared once. The top ten constitute 7.5% to 9.5% of the sample. The sample taken for sequencing was PBMCs or a T cell subset sorted from them (not recorded which). Source of these receptors: an adult woman who had mild COVID-19 (a few samples of this study predate the infection). The sample titles of this study are shuffled in the database, so cell type and time point are left out; the donor was told from shared clones.

This clonotype was detected a few times. The rearrangement links TRBV7-9 to TRBJ2-1, with TRBD2 matching 8 bases. With 4 bases clipped from V and 8 bases from J, the junction kept 13 bases outside the gene matches. This CDR3 spans 16 amino acids. Germline CDR1 and CDR2: SEHNR and FQNEAQ (reference sequence). The CDR3 DNA reads TGTGCCAGCAGCTCCGCAATCAGGACACTAGCGGATGAGCAGTTCTTC. Translation: CASSSAIRTLADEQFF.

This clonotype was counted between two and nine times. CDR3 region: CSARTSGGYNEQFF. The CDR3 nucleotides read TGCAGTGCTCGGACTAGCGGGGGGTACAATGAGCAGTTCTTC. The chain links TRBV20-1 to TRBJ2-1, with TRBD2 identical over 14 bases. J was trimmed by 4 bases and V by 5 bases; bases with no gene match: 1. The CDR3 runs 14 residues. Germline V lookup: CDR1 DFQATT, CDR2 SNEGSKA (reference sequence).